Listed here are 26 T cell receptor beta chains from one sample, sequenced in a study of radiotherapy plus CTLA-4 blockade in lung cancer. Here immunoSEQ multiplex PCR was the method, and the copy in TCRdb shows in-frame clones only, minus some. The table lists roughly 42,000 clones, 75% to 85% of them singletons, with 23% in the top ten. The source material was peripheral blood, sampled from a patient treated with radiotherapy plus ipilimumab. These receptors originate from a human donor with non-small cell lung cancer that progressed on radiotherapy plus ipilimumab.

The chain uses TRBV10-3 and TRBJ1-2; a possible D gene is TRBD1 (5 bases). Germline-derived CDR1 and CDR2 are ENHRY and SYGVKD. The CDR3 contains 12 residues. The V and J ends lost 8 bases and 0 bases respectively, with 7 bases between them. The CDR3 region is CAIGAANYGYTF. CDR3 nucleotide sequence: TGTGCCATCGGGGCAGCTAACTATGGCTACACCTTC.

The V call is TRBV29-1, the J call TRBJ2-2; D remains unclear. The CDR3 extends over 13 amino acids. Trimming pared 1 base from V and 4 bases from J, leaving 7 bases between. Germline values: CDR1 SQVTM, CDR2 ANQGSEA. The CDR3 region is CSVEVQFTGELFF. For the CDR3, the DNA is TGCAGCGTTGAAGTACAGTTCACCGGGGAGCTGTTTTTT.

The chain combines TRBV7-9 with TRBJ2-5, with 9 bases identical to TRBD1. The germline V gene encodes CDR1 SEHNR and CDR2 FQNEAQ (reference sequence). CDR3 length equals 19 residues. The ends lost 1 base at V and 5 bases at J; junction bases unmatched: 17. CDR3 DNA sequence: TGTGCCAGCAGCTTAGTGAAACCCGGGACAGGGCTGGTCTGGGAGACCCAGTACTTC. This encodes CASSLVKPGTGLVWETQYF.

This clone was recorded once. This chain links TRBV18 with TRBJ2-7; D is uncertain. The CDR3 is made up of 14 amino acids. CDR1 is KGHSH, CDR2 LQKENI, per germline. V lost 5 bases and J 2 bases, leaving 13 bases between the germline ends. The CDR3 sequence: CASSVGAGTYEQYF. CDR3 coding DNA: TGTGCCAGCTCAGTCGGAGCCGGAACCTACGAGCAGTACTTC.

This clone has just one count. The genes are TRBV5-4 and TRBJ2-3; D may be TRBD2 (7 bases). Germline CDR1 reads SGHNT; CDR2 reads YYREEE (reference sequence). Deletions cut 2 bases from V and 0 bases from J, with 13 bases between. The CDR3 totals 16 residues. The CDR3 spells CASSLGGASSTDTQYF. Written as DNA, the CDR3 is TGTGCCAGCAGCTTAGGGGGGGCATCGAGCACAGATACGCAGTATTTT.

This clone occurred a few times. The CDR3 DNA is TGTGCCACCAGCGGCGGGGGACAGGCTTACGAAAAACTGTTTTTT. Translation gives CATSGGGQAYEKLFF. This chain joins TRBV15 and TRBJ1-4, with 8 bases lining up with TRBD1. V shed 5 bases and J 8 bases; nucleotides not matched to a gene: 10. This CDR3 contains 15 residues. Germline loops: CDR1 LNHNV, CDR2 YYDKDF (reference sequence).

This sequence joins TRBV19 and TRBJ2-1; D is possibly TRBD1 (5 bases). V was trimmed by 11 bases and J by 8 bases, leaving 16 bases between them. CDR1 is LNHDA and CDR2 is SQIVND in the germline V gene (reference sequence). The CDR3 totals 12 residues. The CDR3 loop reads CAAGSIGDEQFF. The CDR3 DNA reads as TGTGCCGCCGGTAGTATAGGGGATGAGCAGTTCTTC.

This clone was detected only once. The chain carries TRBV19 and TRBJ2-3; 7 bases are shared with TRBD1. This CDR3 is built from 15 residues. Germline CDR1 is LNHDA and CDR2 is SQIVND (reference sequence). With 6 bases clipped from V and 3 bases from J, the junction kept 9 bases outside the gene matches. The CDR3 coding sequence is TGTGCCAGTAGCCCGACAGGGATCAGTACAGATACGCAGTATTTT. The encoded protein is CASSPTGISTDTQYF.

This clone was observed a handful of times. V usage is TRBV5-8 and J usage is TRBJ2-1, with a weak D call TRBD1 (6 bases). From germline, CDR1 is SGHTS and CDR2 YDEGEE. The V end lost 0 bases, the J end lost 5 bases, and 12 bases lay between the germline ends. There are 15 residues in the CDR3. The CDR3 here is CASSLGTASDNEQFF. As DNA, the CDR3 is TGTGCCAGCAGCTTGGGGACAGCCAGCGACAATGAGCAGTTCTTC.

This clone was observed once. The chain uses TRBV11-2 and TRBJ1-1; 8 bases map to TRBD1. The CDR3 is 14 amino acids. Looked up from germline, CDR1 is SGHAT and CDR2 is FQNNGV. The ends lost 4 bases at V and 5 bases at J; junction bases unmatched: 6. The DNA for the CDR3 is TGTGCCAGCAGCTCCCGGGACAGGAATACTGAAGCTTTCTTT. Translating it yields CASSSRDRNTEAFF.

This chain joins TRBV7-2 and TRBJ2-3; TRBD2 agrees at 12 bases. The J segment lost 3 bases and the V segment lost 4 bases, leaving 2 bases of the junction unmatched. CDR3 length: 15 residues. From germline, CDR1 is SGHTA and CDR2 FQGNSA. The CDR3 nucleotides read TGTGCCAGCAGCTACGGACTAGCGGGGACAGATACGCAGTATTTT. This gives the protein CASSYGLAGTDTQYF.

The chain employs TRBV19 and TRBJ1-2; D not certain. The CDR3 is 14 residues long. V dropped 5 bases and J dropped 0 bases, with 10 bases sitting between them. Germline V CDR1 and CDR2: LNHDA, SQIVND (reference sequence). The chain's CDR3 is CASSGGPPNYGYTF. CDR3 DNA sequence: TGTGCCAGTAGTGGAGGGCCTCCTAACTATGGCTACACCTTC.

This clone appeared a single time. J is TRBJ1-2 and V is TRBV4-3; TRBD1 agrees at 8 bases. Germline V gene sequence: CDR1 LGHNA, CDR2 YSLEER. V lost 0 bases to trimming and J lost 10 bases; unmatched junction nucleotides: 10. This CDR3 has 15 residues. For the CDR3, the DNA is TGCGCCAGCAGCCAAGATGATTGGGGGGACAGGACCTACACCTTC. Its translation is CASSQDDWGDRTYTF.

The chain carries TRBV7-8 and TRBJ2-2; D unclear. The length of the CDR3 is 13 residues. From germline, CDR1 is SGHVS and CDR2 FQNEAQ. Trimming took 5 bases from V and 3 from J, leaving 7 bases between them. The chain's CDR3 is CASSTYYTGELFF. The CDR3 DNA reads as TGTGCCAGCAGCACCTACTACACCGGGGAGCTGTTTTTT.

V and J are TRBV9 and TRBJ2-4, with 11 nucleotides matching TRBD2. With 3 bases clipped from V and 6 bases from J, the junction kept 5 bases outside the gene matches. The CDR3 is 15 amino acids. CDR1 and CDR2 (germline): SGDLS, YYNGEE. The CDR3, as DNA: TGTGCCAGCAGCGATAGCGGGGGGGCCGGAAACATTCAGTACTTC. Translating gives CASSDSGGAGNIQYF.

This CDR3 is CASSATAAIYGYTF. In DNA form, the CDR3 reads TGTGCCAGTAGTGCGACCGCGGCCATCTATGGCTACACCTTC. The chain couples TRBV19 to TRBJ1-2; D gene ambiguous. CDR3 length: 14 amino acids. CDR1 is LNHDA, CDR2 SQIVND, per germline (reference sequence). Trimming stripped 5 bases from V and 4 bases from J, with 14 bases between.

The chain links TRBV29-1 to TRBJ1-2; possible D gene TRBD1, 6 bases. This CDR3 has 11 amino acids. Trimming removed 7 bases at V and 6 bases at J, with 12 bases between. CDR1 SQVTM and CDR2 ANQGSEA come from the germline V gene. The CDR3 DNA reads TGCAGCGCTGGGGGGGCGAATGGCTACACCTTC. It codes for CSAGGANGYTF. Supplemented by reference TRBV29-1 and TRBJ1-2, the full variable domain reads SAVISQKPSRDICQRGTSLTIQCQVDSQVTMMFWYRQQPGQSLTLIATANQGSEATYESGFVIDKFPISRPNLTFSTLTVSNMSPEDSSIYLCSAGGANGYTFGSGTRLTVV.

This rearrangement joins TRBV6-4 to TRBJ2-1; 11 positions agree with TRBD2. Germline CDR1 and CDR2: MRHNA and SNTAGT. This CDR3 spans 15 amino acids. The J segment lost 5 bases and the V segment lost 6 bases, leaving 6 bases of the junction unmatched. CDR3 region: CASSKGTSGNNEQFF. Here the CDR3 DNA reads TGTGCCAGCAGCAAAGGGACTAGCGGTAACAATGAGCAGTTCTTC.

The chain links TRBV9 to TRBJ2-7, with 9 nucleotides matching TRBD1. V lost 3 bases, J lost 3 bases, and 4 bases stayed unmatched. Germline lookup yields CDR1 SGDLS and CDR2 YYNGEE. This CDR3 region has 14 residues. CDR3 bases: TGTGCCAGCAGCGCGGGACAGGGCGACTACGAGCAGTACTTC. As protein: CASSAGQGDYEQYF.

This chain uses TRBV7-2 with TRBJ1-5; 9 bases fit TRBD1. This CDR3 comprises 16 residues. Germline V lookup: CDR1 SGHTA, CDR2 FQGNSA. V lost 3 bases to trimming and J lost 0 bases; unmatched junction nucleotides: 3. The CDR3 loop is CASSLGQGLSNQPQHF. The DNA for the CDR3 is TGTGCCAGCAGCTTGGGACAGGGACTTAGCAATCAGCCCCAGCATTTT.

This clone has just a few counts. The chain recombines TRBV14 with TRBJ2-3; 7 nucleotides align to TRBD2. Germline V gives CDR1 SGHDN, CDR2 FVKESK. The CDR3 is 15 amino acids. V shed 3 bases, J shed 2 bases, and the junction held 5 bases outside the gene matches. In DNA form, the CDR3 reads TGTGCCAGCAGCCAGGGACTAATCCTCACAGATACGCAGTATTTT. It encodes CASSQGLILTDTQYF.

The rearrangement links TRBV2 to TRBJ1-2, with 8 bases aligning to TRBD1. CDR1 and CDR2 (germline): SNHLY, FYNNEI. This CDR3 spans 14 amino acids. V shed 8 bases, J shed 7 bases, and the junction held 12 bases outside the gene matches. The CDR3 coding sequence is TGTGCCAGCTCAAGACTTGGACAGGGCCCTGGCTACACCTTC. It codes for CASSRLGQGPGYTF.

The V call is TRBV19, the J call TRBJ1-6, with 7 bases aligning to TRBD1. Germline CDR1 reads LNHDA; CDR2 reads SQIVND (reference sequence). The trim removed 7 bases at V and 13 bases at J, leaving 16 bases unmatched. The CDR3 runs to 15 residues. The CDR3 sequence: CASTQGDRGRAPLHF. CDR3 sequence (DNA): TGTGCCAGTACCCAGGGAGATAGGGGGCGGGCGCCCCTCCACTTT.

The rearrangement links TRBV5-5 to TRBJ1-1, with TRBD1 matching 8 bases. V lost 2 bases, J lost 1 base, and 1 base stayed unmatched. There are 14 residues in the CDR3. Germline-derived CDR1 and CDR2 are SGHKS and YYEKEE (reference sequence). This CDR3 is CASSFGTGNTEAFF. CDR3 nucleotide sequence: TGTGCCAGCAGCTTTGGGACAGGGAACACTGAAGCTTTCTTT.

The chain carries TRBV27 and TRBJ2-3, with TRBD2 identical over 8 bases. The germline gives CDR1 MNHEY, CDR2 SMNVEV (reference sequence). The V and J ends lost 6 bases and 10 bases, in that order; junction bases with no gene match: 6. The CDR3 covers 12 residues. DNA of the CDR3: TGTGCCAGCAGCCCCCTCGGGAGGGCGCAGTATTTT. Protein: CASSPLGRAQYF.

The chain couples TRBV27 to TRBJ1-2, with unresolved D. CDR1 is MNHEY and CDR2 is SMNVEV in the germline V gene (reference sequence). The CDR3 totals 13 residues. Trimming cost V 4 bases and J 6 bases, with 12 bases left between them. The chain's CDR3 is CASSYSSRNGYTF. The DNA of the CDR3 is TGTGCCAGCAGTTACAGTAGTAGAAATGGCTACACCTTC.